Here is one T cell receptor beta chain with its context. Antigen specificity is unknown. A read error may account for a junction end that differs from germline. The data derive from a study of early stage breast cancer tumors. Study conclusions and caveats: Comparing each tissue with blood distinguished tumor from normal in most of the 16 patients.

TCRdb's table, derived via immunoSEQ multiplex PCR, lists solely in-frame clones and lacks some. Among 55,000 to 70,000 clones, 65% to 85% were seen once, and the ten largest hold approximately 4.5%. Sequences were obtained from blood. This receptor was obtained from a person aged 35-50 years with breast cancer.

CDR3 loop: CASSSETGHTKAFF. The CDR3 DNA follows: TGTGCCAGCAGCTCCGAGACAGGTCACACTAAAGCTTTCTTT. The chain couples TRBV7-9 to TRBJ1-1; tentative D call: TRBD1 (6 bases). There are 14 residues in the CDR3. From germline, CDR1 is SEHNR and CDR2 FQNEAQ (reference sequence).